These T cell receptor beta chains were read from a single sample in a study of T cell repertoires in cytomegalovirus infection. TCRdb fed the reads into MiXCR, producing one record per CDR3 protein. The sample records fewer than 550,000 distinct CDR3 sequences, approximately 30% being singletons. Sequences were obtained from PBMCs. Source of these receptors: a human donor in good health (CMV status not recorded). Some clones in this sample may be carry-over from other donors' samples. CDR3s include the opening cysteine and the closing phenylalanine or tryptophan. The order of the fields is J gene, D gene, V gene, clone size, CDR3 DNA, CDR3 protein. The D gene is left open where the match is weak. Expanded clones get a size class; other rows say once, few or many, or leave the size out.

J gene: TRBJ2-5; D gene: TRBD2; V gene: TRBV7-2; clone size: .; CDR3 DNA: TGTGCCAGCTTAGGCGGGGGGGAGGGGGAGGAGACCCAGTACTTC; CDR3 protein: CASLGGGEGEETQYF
J gene: TRBJ1-1; D gene: .; V gene: TRBV28; clone size: few; CDR3 DNA: TGTGCCAGCGAAGATGGGGGGAACACTGAAGCTTTCTTT; CDR3 protein: CASEDGGNTEAFF
J gene: TRBJ2-7; D gene: TRBD2; V gene: TRBV11-2; clone size: many; CDR3 DNA: TGTGCCAGCAGCTTAGGCCGGGGGGCCTACGAGCAGTACTTC; CDR3 protein: CASSLGRGAYEQYF
J gene: TRBJ2-2; D gene: TRBD2; V gene: TRBV28; clone size: .; CDR3 DNA: TGTGCCAGCAGCCCTACGATGGGTGGAGGAACTAGCGGCCGATCGAACACCGGGGAGCTGTTTTTT; CDR3 protein: CASSPTMGGGTSGRSNTGELFF
J gene: TRBJ1-1; D gene: .; V gene: TRBV24-1; clone size: .; CDR3 DNA: TGTGCCACCAGCCCCCCGGACAGAGTCCTGGAAGCTTTCTTT; CDR3 protein: CATSPPDRVLEAFF
J gene: TRBJ2-3; D gene: .; V gene: TRBV5-3; clone size: once; CDR3 DNA: TGTGCCAGCAGCTCCCTGGACAGCCCGTACACAGATACGCAGTATTTT; CDR3 protein: CASSSLDSPYTDTQYF
J gene: TRBJ1-1; D gene: .; V gene: TRBV4-1; clone size: once; CDR3 DNA: TGCGCCAGCAGCCAAGCAGGACATGGAGGGACTGAAGATTTCTTT; CDR3 protein: CASSQAGHGGTEDFF
J gene: TRBJ2-2; D gene: TRBD1; V gene: TRBV19; clone size: few; CDR3 DNA: TGTGCCAGTAGTATCTTACAGGGGGCGAACACCGGGGAGCTGTTTTTT; CDR3 protein: CASSILQGANTGELFF
J gene: TRBJ1-5; D gene: .; V gene: TRBV7-2; clone size: .; CDR3 DNA: TGTGCCAGCAGCTTCCCCGGAGGTAGTGGCGCTGGTAATCAGCCCCAGCATTTT; CDR3 protein: CASSFPGGSGAGNQPQHF
J gene: TRBJ1-5; D gene: TRBD1; V gene: TRBV6-6; clone size: .; CDR3 DNA: TGTGCCAGCAGTACCACGACAGGGGAGAGCAATCAGCCCCAGCATTTT; CDR3 protein: CASSTTTGESNQPQHF
J gene: TRBJ2-2; D gene: .; V gene: TRBV6-8; clone size: .; CDR3 DNA: TGTGCCAGCAGGGCCATAGGGACCGGGGAGCTGTTTTTT; CDR3 protein: CASRAIGTGELFF
J gene: TRBJ1-1; D gene: TRBD1; V gene: TRBV7-6; clone size: few; CDR3 DNA: TGTGCCAGCAGCAGGGGACAGGGGGCGAAGGACACTGAAGCTTTCTTT; CDR3 protein: CASSRGQGAKDTEAFF
J gene: TRBJ1-1; D gene: TRBD1; V gene: TRBV27; clone size: .; CDR3 DNA: TGTGCCAGCAGTCCCAGCCACAGGGGGCGGAGCACTGAAGCTTTCTTT; CDR3 protein: CASSPSHRGRSTEAFF